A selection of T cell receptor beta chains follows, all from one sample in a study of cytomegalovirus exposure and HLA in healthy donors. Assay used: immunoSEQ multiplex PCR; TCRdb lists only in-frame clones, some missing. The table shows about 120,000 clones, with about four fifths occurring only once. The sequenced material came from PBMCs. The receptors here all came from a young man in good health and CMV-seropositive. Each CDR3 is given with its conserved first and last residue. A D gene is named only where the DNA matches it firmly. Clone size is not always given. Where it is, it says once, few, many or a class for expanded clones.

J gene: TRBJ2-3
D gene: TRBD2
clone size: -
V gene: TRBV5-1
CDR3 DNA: TGCGCCAGCAGCTTGTTCCTAGCGGGGGGACGCACAGATACGCAGTATTTT
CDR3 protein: CASSLFLAGGRTDTQYF

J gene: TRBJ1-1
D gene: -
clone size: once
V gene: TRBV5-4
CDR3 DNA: TGTGCCAGCAGCTTGGGCGGTCGGAACACTGAAGCTTTCTTT
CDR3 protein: CASSLGGRNTEAFF

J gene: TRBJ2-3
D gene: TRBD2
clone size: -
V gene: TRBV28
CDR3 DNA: TGTGCCAGCAGTTCAAGACTAGCGGGGGTTGCGACAGATACGCAGTATTTT
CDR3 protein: CASSSRLAGVATDTQYF

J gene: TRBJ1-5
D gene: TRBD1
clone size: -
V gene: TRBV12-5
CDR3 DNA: TGTGCTAGTGGTTTGGATCTCGGACAGGGCAATCAGCCCCAGCATTTT
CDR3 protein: CASGLDLGQGNQPQHF

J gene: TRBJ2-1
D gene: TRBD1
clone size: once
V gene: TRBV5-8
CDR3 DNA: TGTGCCAGCAGCTCGTACAGGGGGCGAAATTTCAATGAGCAGTTCTTC
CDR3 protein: CASSSYRGRNFNEQFF

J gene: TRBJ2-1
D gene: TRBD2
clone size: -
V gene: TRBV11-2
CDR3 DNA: TGTGCCAGCAGCTTGGGCGGGAGTAATCATGAGCAGTTCTTC
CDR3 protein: CASSLGGSNHEQFF

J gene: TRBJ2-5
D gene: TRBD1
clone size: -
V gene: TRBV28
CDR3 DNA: TGTGCCAGCAGCCAGACGGGACAGGGGCTCGGGGGGGAGACCCAGTACTTC
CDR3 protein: CASSQTGQGLGGETQYF

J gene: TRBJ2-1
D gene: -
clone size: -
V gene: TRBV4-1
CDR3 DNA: TGCGCCAGCAGCCTCGAGCGGCGGGCGGACTCCTACAATGAGCAGTTCTTC
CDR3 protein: CASSLERRADSYNEQFF

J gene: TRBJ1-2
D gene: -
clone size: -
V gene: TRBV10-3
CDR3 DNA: TGTGCCATCAGCCGCCTTGGAGTCTACACCTTC
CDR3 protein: CAISRLGVYTF

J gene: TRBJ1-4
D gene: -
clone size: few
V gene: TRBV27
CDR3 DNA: TGTGCCAGCAGGCCCTGCAAAACTGTTTTT
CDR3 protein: CASRPCKTVF

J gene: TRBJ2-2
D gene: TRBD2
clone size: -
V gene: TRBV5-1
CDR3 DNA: TGCGCCAGCAGCATCAGGACTAGCGGGGGAGAGAACACCGGGGAGCTGTTTTTT
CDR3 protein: CASSIRTSGGENTGELFF

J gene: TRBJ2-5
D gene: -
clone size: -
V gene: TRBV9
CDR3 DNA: TGTGCCAGCAGCTTGCGGTCCTCCTCGGAGACCCAGTACTTC
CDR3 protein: CASSLRSSSETQYF

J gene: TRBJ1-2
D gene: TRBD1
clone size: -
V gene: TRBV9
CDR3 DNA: TGTGCCAGCAACCCTCCCGGGACAGTCTATGGCTACACCTTC
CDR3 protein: CASNPPGTVYGYTF

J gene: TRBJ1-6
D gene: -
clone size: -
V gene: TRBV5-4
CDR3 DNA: TGTGCCAGCAGCCCCTGGAGGGGCGGTTCACCCCTCCACTTT
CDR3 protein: CASSPWRGGSPLHF

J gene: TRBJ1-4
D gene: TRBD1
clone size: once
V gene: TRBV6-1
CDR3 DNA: TGTGCCAGCAGCAGGGGGTTGGGGGAAAAACTGTTTTTT
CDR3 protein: CASSRGLGEKLFF

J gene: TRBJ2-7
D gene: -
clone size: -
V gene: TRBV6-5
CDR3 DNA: TGTGCCAGCAGTTACTCCGCAGGGCTGCTGGTGCAGTACTTC
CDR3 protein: CASSYSAGLLVQYF

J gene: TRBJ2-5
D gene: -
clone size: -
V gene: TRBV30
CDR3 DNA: TGTGCCTGGGGAGGGGAGACCCAGTACTTC
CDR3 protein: CAWGGETQYF

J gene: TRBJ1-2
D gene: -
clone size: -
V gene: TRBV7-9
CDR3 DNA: TGTGCCAGCAGCTTAATATCAGGGGATGGCTACACCTTC
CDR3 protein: CASSLISGDGYTF

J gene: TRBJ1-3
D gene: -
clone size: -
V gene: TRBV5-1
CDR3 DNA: TGCGCCAGCAGACCAACGACTACTGGAAACACCATATATTTT
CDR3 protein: CASRPTTTGNTIYF

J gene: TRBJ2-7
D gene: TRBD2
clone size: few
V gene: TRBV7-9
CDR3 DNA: TGTGCCAGCAGCCCCGCCCGACTAGCGGGGGTCCACTACGAGCAGTACTTC
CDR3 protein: CASSPARLAGVHYEQYF

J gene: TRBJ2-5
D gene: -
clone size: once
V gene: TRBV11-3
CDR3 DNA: TGTGCCAGCAGCCTGGGGAGTGAGGAGACCCAGTACTTC
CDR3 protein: CASSLGSEETQYF

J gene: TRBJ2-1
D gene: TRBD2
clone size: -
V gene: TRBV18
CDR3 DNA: TGTGCCAGCTCACCCCTCCTAGCGGATGAGCAGTTCTTC
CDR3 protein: CASSPLLADEQFF

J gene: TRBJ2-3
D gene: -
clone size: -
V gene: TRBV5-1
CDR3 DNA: TGCGCCAGCAGCTTGGATGGGGGCTCAGATACGCAGTATTTT
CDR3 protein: CASSLDGGSDTQYF

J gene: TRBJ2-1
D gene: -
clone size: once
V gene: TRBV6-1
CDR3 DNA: TGTGCCAGCATACAACAGCCGTGGTACAATGAGCAGTTCTTC
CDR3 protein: CASIQQPWYNEQFF

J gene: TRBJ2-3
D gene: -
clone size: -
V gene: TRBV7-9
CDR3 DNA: TGTGCCAGCAGCTCAGACCCAAGGGGAACAGATACGCAGTATTTT
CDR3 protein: CASSSDPRGTDTQYF

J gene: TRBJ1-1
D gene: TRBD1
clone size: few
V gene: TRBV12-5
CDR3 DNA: TGTGCTAGTGGTTTGGACCGGGGACAGGGGTCCTCTGAAGCTTTCTTT
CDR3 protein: CASGLDRGQGSSEAFF

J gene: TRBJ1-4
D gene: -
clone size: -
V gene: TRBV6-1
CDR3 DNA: TGTGCCAGCAGTGACGCAGGGGTTGGGGATGAAAAACTGTTTTTT
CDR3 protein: CASSDAGVGDEKLFF

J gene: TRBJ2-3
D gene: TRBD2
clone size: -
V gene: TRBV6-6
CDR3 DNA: TGTGCCAGCAGTTACCCCCTTCGGGAGGATGATACGCAGTATTTT
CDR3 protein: CASSYPLREDDTQYF

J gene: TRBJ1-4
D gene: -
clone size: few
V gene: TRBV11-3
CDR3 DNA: TGTGCCAGCAGCTCCGGCGGGGGAAAGAATGAAAAACTGTTTTTT
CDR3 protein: CASSSGGGKNEKLFF

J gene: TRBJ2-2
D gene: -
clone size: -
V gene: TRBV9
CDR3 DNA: TGTGCCAGCAGCGTCAGGAGGGAACGAGGTAACACCGGGGAGCTGTTTTTT
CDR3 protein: CASSVRRERGNTGELFF

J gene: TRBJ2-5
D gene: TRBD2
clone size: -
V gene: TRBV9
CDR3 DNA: TGTGCCAGCAGCGTCGGATCTAGCGGGACCCTCTGGGAGACCCAGTACTTC
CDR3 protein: CASSVGSSGTLWETQYF

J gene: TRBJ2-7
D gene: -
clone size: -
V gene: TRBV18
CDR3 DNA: TGTGCCAGCTCACCACCAGGCCGGGTTTTCTACGAGCAGTACTTC
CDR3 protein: CASSPPGRVFYEQYF

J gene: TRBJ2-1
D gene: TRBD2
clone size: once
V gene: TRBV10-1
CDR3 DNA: TGCGCCAGCAGTGATACCGGGACTAGCAATGAGCAGTTCTTC
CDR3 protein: CASSDTGTSNEQFF

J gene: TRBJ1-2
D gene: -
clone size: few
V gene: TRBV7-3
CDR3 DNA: TGTGCCAGCAGCTTAACAGGTGAAGGACTTTACACCTTC
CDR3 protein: CASSLTGEGLYTF

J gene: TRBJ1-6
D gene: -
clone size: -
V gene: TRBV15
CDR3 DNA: TGTGCCACCAGCAGAGTTGCGGATTCACCCCTCCACTTT
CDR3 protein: CATSRVADSPLHF

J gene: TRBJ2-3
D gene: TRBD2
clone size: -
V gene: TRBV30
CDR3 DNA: TGTGCCTGGAGTCTAAACGGACTAGCTGATACGCAGTATTTT
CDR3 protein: CAWSLNGLADTQYF

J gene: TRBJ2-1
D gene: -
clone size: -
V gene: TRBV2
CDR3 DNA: TGTGCCAGCAGTGAAGCGCTTCTAGTCCTGGCGTCCAATGAGCAGTTCTTC
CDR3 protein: CASSEALLVLASNEQFF

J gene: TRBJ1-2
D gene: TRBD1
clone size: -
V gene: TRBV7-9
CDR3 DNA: TGTGCCAGCAGCTTAGCACAGGGGATCTATGGCTACACCTTC
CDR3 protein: CASSLAQGIYGYTF

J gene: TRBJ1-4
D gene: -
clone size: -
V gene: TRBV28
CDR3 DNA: TGTGCCAGCAGTTTAACCGGGATTCCGGGTGAAAAACTGTTTTTT
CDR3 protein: CASSLTGIPGEKLFF

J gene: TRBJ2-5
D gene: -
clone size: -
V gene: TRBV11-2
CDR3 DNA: TGTGCCAGCAGCTTAGTAGGGGGGGTAGAGACCCAGTACTTC
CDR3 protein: CASSLVGGVETQYF

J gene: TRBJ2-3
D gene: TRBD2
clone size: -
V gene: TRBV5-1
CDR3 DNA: TGCGCCAGCAGGGCTAGCGGGAGGGCCGGGGGCACAGATACGCAGTATTTT
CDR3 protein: CASRASGRAGGTDTQYF

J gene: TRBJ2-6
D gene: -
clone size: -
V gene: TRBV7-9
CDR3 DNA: TGTGCCAGCAGCTTACGTCGGGGGGCGCAGGCCTCTGGGGCCAACGTCCTGACTTTC
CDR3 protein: CASSLRRGAQASGANVLTF

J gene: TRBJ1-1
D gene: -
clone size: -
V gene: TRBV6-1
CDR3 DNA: TGTGCCAGCAGGGGGATAGGGAGAAGCACTGAAGCTTTCTTT
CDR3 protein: CASRGIGRSTEAFF

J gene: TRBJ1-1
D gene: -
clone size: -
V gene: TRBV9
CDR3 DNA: TGTGCCAGCAGCGTCCAGGGGAAGGGAACTGAAGCTTTCTTT
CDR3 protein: CASSVQGKGTEAFF

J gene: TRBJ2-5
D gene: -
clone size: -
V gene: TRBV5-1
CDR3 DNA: TGCGCCAGCAGCCCCGGTACCGGAGAAGAGACCCAGTACTTC
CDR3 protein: CASSPGTGEETQYF

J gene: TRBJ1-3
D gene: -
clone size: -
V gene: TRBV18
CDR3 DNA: TGTGCCAGCTCACAGACGACATCTTTCTCTGGAAACACCATATATTTT
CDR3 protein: CASSQTTSFSGNTIYF

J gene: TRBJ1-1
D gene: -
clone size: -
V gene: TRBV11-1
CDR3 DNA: TGTGCCAGCAGCGGAAGGACAGAGAACACTGAAGCTTTCTTT
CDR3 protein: CASSGRTENTEAFF

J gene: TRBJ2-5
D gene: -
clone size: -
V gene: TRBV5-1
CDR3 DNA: TGCGCCAGCAGCTTTCTAAGCCACCAAGAGACCCAGTACTTC
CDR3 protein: CASSFLSHQETQYF

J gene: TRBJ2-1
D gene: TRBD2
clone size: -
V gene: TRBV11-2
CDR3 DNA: TGTGCCAGCAGCGTGAAACCTAGCGGCTCCTACAATGAGCAGTTCTTC
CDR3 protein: CASSVKPSGSYNEQFF

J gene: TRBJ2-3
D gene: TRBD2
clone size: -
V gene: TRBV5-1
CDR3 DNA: TGCGCCAGCAGCTTGGCCAGCGGGAGGGCCGCAGATACGCAGTATTTT
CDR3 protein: CASSLASGRAADTQYF

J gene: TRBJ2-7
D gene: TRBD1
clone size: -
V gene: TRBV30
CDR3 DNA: TGTGCCTGGAGTGTTCGGACAGGGCTAAACGAGCAGTACTTC
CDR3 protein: CAWSVRTGLNEQYF

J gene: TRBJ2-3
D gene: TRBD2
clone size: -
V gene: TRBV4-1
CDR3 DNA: TGCGCCAGCAGCCAGGCGGCCACGGGGGGGTGGGCAGATACGCAGTATTTT
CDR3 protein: CASSQAATGGWADTQYF

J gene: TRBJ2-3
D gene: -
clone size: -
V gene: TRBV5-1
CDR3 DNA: TGCGCCAGCAGCCCCGCATTGCTATCAGATACGCAGTATTTT
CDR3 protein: CASSPALLSDTQYF

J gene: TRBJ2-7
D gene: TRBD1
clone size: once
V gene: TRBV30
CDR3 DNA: TGTGCCTGGAGTGCCGACGAATTTCGGACAGGACCCTACGAGCAGTACTTC
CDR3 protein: CAWSADEFRTGPYEQYF

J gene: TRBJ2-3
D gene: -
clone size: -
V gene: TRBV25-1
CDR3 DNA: TGTGCCAGCAGTGAATTCCACAGAAGCACAGATACGCAGTATTTT
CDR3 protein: CASSEFHRSTDTQYF

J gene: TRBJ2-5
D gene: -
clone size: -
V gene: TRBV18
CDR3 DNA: TGTGCCAGCTCACCCCAACAAGAGACCCAGTACTTC
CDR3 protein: CASSPQQETQYF

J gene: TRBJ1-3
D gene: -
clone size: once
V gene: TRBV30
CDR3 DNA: TGTGCCTGGATGGTTGTCCGGGGAATTGGAAACACCATATATTTT
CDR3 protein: CAWMVVRGIGNTIYF

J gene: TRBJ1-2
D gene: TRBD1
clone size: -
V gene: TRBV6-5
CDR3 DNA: TGTGCCAGCAGTTACGATAGAAGACAGGGGGCCCCAATCGCCTTC
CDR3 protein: CASSYDRRQGAPIAF

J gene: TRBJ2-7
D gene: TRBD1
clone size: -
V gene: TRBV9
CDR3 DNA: TGTGCCAGCAGCGTGGACTCAGGGGGCGCATCCTACGAGCAGTACTTC
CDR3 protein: CASSVDSGGASYEQYF

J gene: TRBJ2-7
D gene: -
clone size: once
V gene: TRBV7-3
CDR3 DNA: TGTGCCAGCAGCTTAGGCAGGGATTACGAGCAGTACTTC
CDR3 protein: CASSLGRDYEQYF